These 21 T cell receptor beta chains came from one sample sequenced in a study of CD8 T cells in ankylosing spondylitis. TCRdb redid the calling of the 5' RACE reads with MiXCR, one entry per CDR3 protein. Found here are about 250,000 distinct CDR3 sequences, 20% to 30% of them singletons; the top ten hold over 0.55%. Specimen: blood, either unsorted or a sorted T cell fraction (not recorded which). All receptors come from a male donor with ankylosing spondylitis or in good health (not recorded which).

In this sample, this clonotype turned up many times. The V call is TRBV2, the J call TRBJ2-3; D is perhaps TRBD2 (6 bases). Per the germline V gene, CDR1 is SNHLY and CDR2 is FYNNEI. This CDR3 has 14 residues. The V end was cut by 4 bases, the J end by 2 bases, with 10 bases between. This CDR3 reads CASSVGGVTDTQYF. CDR3 DNA: TGTGCCAGCAGTGTTGGAGGGGTCACAGATACGCAGTATTTT.

The V gene is TRBV20-1, the J gene TRBJ2-3; 7 nucleotides agree with TRBD2. After removal of 3 bases from V and 1 base from J, the junction contained 7 bases not matched to a gene. Per the germline V gene, CDR1 is DFQATT and CDR2 is SNEGSKA (reference sequence). The length of the CDR3 is 15 residues. The CDR3 region is CSARARGVGTDTQYF. The CDR3 DNA reads as TGCAGTGCTAGGGCTCGGGGGGTGGGCACAGATACGCAGTATTTT.

A few counts support this clonotype. This sequence joins TRBV29-1 and TRBJ2-7; TRBD1 is a possible D gene (5 bases). This CDR3 region has 13 residues. Germline V gene sequence: CDR1 SQVTM, CDR2 ANQGSEA. V was clipped by 1 base and J by 6 bases, with 13 bases between them. The CDR3 sequence: CSVEAQGLGEQYF. CDR3 coding DNA: TGCAGCGTTGAAGCGCAGGGCCTTGGCGAGCAGTACTTC.

V and J are TRBV29-1 and TRBJ1-1, with D possibly being TRBD1 (6 bases). Trimming took 6 bases from V and 0 from J, leaving 11 bases between them. This CDR3 has 13 amino acids. The germline gives CDR1 SQVTM, CDR2 ANQGSEA. The CDR3 DNA reads as TGCAGCGTGACAGGAGCTATGAACACTGAAGCTTTCTTT. Encoded protein: CSVTGAMNTEAFF.

This clonotype was counted between two and nine times. The chain employs TRBV5-6 and TRBJ2-5; 7 bases are shared with TRBD2. The CDR3 is 16 amino acids. Germline CDR1 reads SGHDT; CDR2 reads YYEEEE. Trimming removed 4 bases from V and 0 bases from J; junction bases left unmatched: 9. CDR3 coding DNA: TGTGCCAGCAGCCCCCGGAGCGGGGCGTACCAAGAGACCCAGTACTTC. The encoded protein is CASSPRSGAYQETQYF.

The chain carries TRBV28 and TRBJ2-1; D assignment may be TRBD1 or TRBD2 (5 bases each). CDR1 is MDHEN and CDR2 is SYDVKM in the germline V gene. V shed 2 bases and J shed 0 bases, with 14 bases lying between them. The CDR3 covers 17 residues. CDR3 coding DNA: TGTGCCAGCAGTTTAGGATCTGGGGGTTTCTCCTACAATGAGCAGTTCTTC. Translation: CASSLGSGGFSYNEQFF.

This clonotype was seen a handful of times. The gene calls are TRBV20-1 and TRBJ2-7; 11 nucleotides match TRBD1. The CDR3 spans 18 residues. J was trimmed by 5 bases and V by 3 bases; bases with no gene match: 18. Germline V gives CDR1 DFQATT, CDR2 SNEGSKA (reference sequence). The CDR3 DNA reads as TGCAGTGCTAGGGGGGGCCTAACTGGACAGGGGGCGAGGAACGAGCAGTACTTC. Protein: CSARGGLTGQGARNEQYF.

The chain links TRBV10-3 to TRBJ2-5; 7 bases match TRBD2. The CDR3 extends over 13 amino acids. V lost 6 bases to trimming and J lost 5 bases; unmatched junction nucleotides: 6. The V gene's germline CDR1 is ENHRY and CDR2 SYGVKD. The CDR3 sequence is CAIRAGEGETQYF. In DNA, the CDR3 is TGTGCCATCAGGGCGGGGGAAGGGGAGACCCAGTACTTC.

V usage is TRBV28 and J usage is TRBJ2-7; TRBD2 agrees at 13 bases. The CDR3 contains 14 residues. The ends lost 4 bases at V and 9 bases at J; junction bases unmatched: 6. Germline V gene lookup returns CDR1 MDHEN and CDR2 SYDVKM. The CDR3 here is CASSYTSGGDSQYF. The CDR3 bases are TGTGCCAGCAGTTACACTAGCGGGGGGGACTCGCAGTACTTC.

The rearrangement uses TRBV6-5 and TRBJ2-3, with 10 bases matching TRBD2. The germline V gene encodes CDR1 MNHEY and CDR2 SVGAGI. The CDR3 totals 16 residues. The J segment lost 2 bases and the V segment lost 0 bases, leaving 2 bases of the junction unmatched. The CDR3 is CASSYSLAGNTDTQYF. Here the CDR3 DNA reads TGTGCCAGCAGTTACTCACTAGCGGGGAACACAGATACGCAGTATTTT.

This clonotype has more than one count but fewer than ten. J is TRBJ2-3 and V is TRBV10-2, with TRBD1 identical over 8 bases. Per the germline V gene, CDR1 is WSHSY and CDR2 is SAAADI. This CDR3 has 15 amino acids. The V and J ends lost 10 bases and 0 bases, in that order; junction bases with no gene match: 9. As DNA, the CDR3 is TGCGCCATCACCGGGACAGGACAAAGCACAGATACGCAGTATTTT. Translated: CAITGTGQSTDTQYF.

V gene TRBV20-1 combines with J gene TRBJ2-1; D might be TRBD2 (6 bases). Germline V lookup: CDR1 DFQATT, CDR2 SNEGSKA (reference sequence). This CDR3 region has 15 residues. The ends were cut back, 0 bases at V and 6 bases at J, with 15 bases in the middle. For the CDR3, the DNA is TGCAGTGCTAGAGAAAATGGCGGGGCTCTCAATGAGCAGTTCTTC. It codes for CSARENGGALNEQFF.

This clonotype was seen repeatedly, ten times or more. This chain joins TRBV12-3 or TRBV12-4 and TRBJ2-7, with a weak D call TRBD2 (5 bases). The CDR3 covers 15 residues. Trimming removed 3 bases from V and 0 bases from J, with 12 bases in between. The CDR3 region has the DNA TGTGCCAGCAGTTTTGACCCGGGAAGCTCCTACGAGCAGTACTTC. Encoded protein: CASSFDPGSSYEQYF.

CDR3 nucleotides: TGCAGCGCAACGACAGGGTTGATAACCGGGGAGCTGTTTTTT. Its translation: CSATTGLITGELFF. This chain uses TRBV29-1 with TRBJ2-2; 7 bases fit TRBD1. Germline loops: CDR1 SQVTM, CDR2 ANQGSEA. V lost 7 bases, J lost 5 bases, and 10 bases stayed unmatched. This CDR3 has 14 amino acids.

This clonotype was found many times. The chain employs TRBV29-1 and TRBJ2-5; tentatively, D is TRBD2 (5 bases). Per the germline V gene, CDR1 is SQVTM and CDR2 is ANQGSEA. The CDR3 spans 14 residues. Trimming pared 4 bases from V and 2 bases from J, leaving 14 bases between. As DNA, the CDR3 is TGCAGCGTTGGTGGGAGACTTTATCAAGAGACCCAGTACTTC. Encoded protein: CSVGGRLYQETQYF.

The chain couples TRBV24-1 to TRBJ2-7, with 7 bases lining up with TRBD1. The germline gives CDR1 KGHDR, CDR2 SFDVKD. Germline trimming cut 4 bases from V and 4 bases from J; bases unmatched to any gene: 3. CDR3 length equals 13 residues. CDR3 residues: CATSEQTGYEQYF. CDR3 coding DNA: TGTGCCACCAGTGAACAGACAGGGTACGAGCAGTACTTC.

The chain links TRBV18 to TRBJ2-5; weak D call: TRBD2 (7 bases). The CDR3 totals 14 residues. Germline V lookup: CDR1 KGHSH, CDR2 LQKENI. Trimming took off 2 bases at V and 5 bases at J, with 12 bases between the two ends. The chain's CDR3 is CASSPGGAVETQYF. DNA of the CDR3: TGTGCCAGCTCACCAGGGGGGGCCGTCGAGACCCAGTACTTC.

This clonotype was detected only a few times. This sequence joins TRBV29-1 and TRBJ2-3; 10 nucleotides agree with TRBD1. CDR1 is SQVTM and CDR2 is ANQGSEA in the germline V gene. The CDR3 totals 14 residues. V was pared by 5 bases and J by 2 bases, with 4 bases of the junction left unmatched. The CDR3 here is CSVPDRGYTDTQYF. The CDR3 nucleotides are TGCAGCGTTCCGGACAGGGGGTACACAGATACGCAGTATTTT.

The chain carries TRBV12-3 or TRBV12-4 and TRBJ2-4; D is unclear. CDR3 length equals 14 residues. Trimming stripped 7 bases from V and 0 bases from J, with 10 bases between. CDR3 amino acids: CASTPRLAKNIQYF. The DNA of the CDR3 is TGTGCCAGCACCCCGAGACTAGCCAAAAACATTCAGTACTTC.

This clonotype was counted a single time. The chain couples TRBV5-1 to TRBJ2-7; 10 positions match TRBD1. Germline values: CDR1 SGHRS, CDR2 YFSETQ. CDR3 length equals 14 residues. Germline trimming cut 7 bases from V and 2 bases from J; bases unmatched to any gene: 6. Here the CDR3 DNA reads TGCGCCAGCGAGGCGGGACAGGGGACCTACGAGCAGTACTTC. Protein: CASEAGQGTYEQYF.

At least ten counts were recorded for this clonotype. The gene calls are TRBV20-1 and TRBJ1-5; D ambiguous. The CDR3 is 13 residues long. The germline V and J ends were trimmed by 3 bases and 0 bases, with 6 bases remaining between them. Germline V gives CDR1 DFQATT, CDR2 SNEGSKA (reference sequence). CDR3 region: CSARADSNQPQHF. CDR3 coding DNA: TGCAGTGCTAGGGCAGATAGCAATCAGCCCCAGCATTTT.